Here is one T cell receptor beta chain with its context. The sample belongs to a study of CD8 T cells in Susac syndrome. Trimming left V 0 bases short and J 3 bases short, with 9 bases between. Germline V gene sequence: CDR1 SGHRS, CDR2 YFSETQ. This CDR3 comprises 14 residues. Sequencing of TCR beta, carried out with a high-throughput approach, was applied to CD8+ and CD4+ T cells from the blood. The patients serving as multiple sclerosis controls were treatment-naive. They had stable or active relapsing-remitting disease and fulfilled revised McDonald criteria. Random-hexamer reverse transcription was applied to roughly 0.45 to 1 ug RNA. Multiplex PCR with immunoSEQ amplified the TCR beta CDR3 across 54 Vbeta and 13 Jbeta. TCRdb independently ran MiXCR on the immunoSEQ multiplex PCR reads; one entry per CDR3 protein. Among over 150,000 distinct CDR3 sequences, under 95% were seen once, and the ten largest hold roughly 0.1%.

The specimen sequenced was CD4+ T cells from PBMCs. V usage is TRBV5-1 and J usage is TRBJ1-2; D is possibly TRBD1 (5 bases). This TCR was sampled from a human donor with multiple sclerosis. CDR3 DNA sequence: TGCGCCAGCAGCTTGGGGGACGGATACTATGGCTACACCTTC. Protein: CASSLGDGYYGYTF. Full variable domain (outside the CDR3, taken from reference TRBV5-1 and TRBJ1-2): KAGVTQTPRYLIKTRGQQVTLSCSPISGHRSVSWYQQTPGQGLQFLFEYFSETQRNKGNFPGRFSGRQFSNSRSEMNVSTLELGDSALYLCASSLGDGYYGYTFGSGTRLTVV.